The clone carrying this T cell receptor (beta chain) was picked up one time. The source of the sample is a study of PD-L1 blockade in urothelial cancer. Assay used: immunoSEQ multiplex PCR; TCRdb lists only in-frame clones, some missing. This table holds about 29,000 clones, approximately 86% found once. The sequence was collected from a man in his fifties with urothelial cancer. Material: PBMCs, obtained around atezolizumab (anti-PD-L1) treatment.

The CDR3 loop is CASSEQGARTDTQYF. The CDR3 DNA sequence: TGTGCCAGCAGTGAACAGGGGGCTCGCACAGATACGCAGTATTTT. The genes are TRBV6-1 and TRBJ2-3; 8 bases match TRBD1. CDR3 length equals 15 residues. The germline gives CDR1 MNHNS, CDR2 SASEGT. The J segment lost 1 base and the V segment lost 2 bases, leaving 2 bases of the junction unmatched.